This TCR beta chain was retrieved from a study of molecular identifiers for immune sequencing clone quantification. Study results and limitations: Highly expanded clone sizes could be underestimated by identical TCR molecules sharing a barcode.

Previously reported methods and listed TCR primers produced the bulk TCR libraries. Each CDR3 protein gets one entry after TCRdb re-called the PCR reads with MiXCR. Here the sample spans 90,000 or so distinct CDR3 sequences, roughly a fifth being singletons. This clonotype has a count of ten or more. Its antigen is undetermined. The sorting of naive CD8 T cells used the CD8+CD4-CCR7+CD45RA+ phenotype. Trimming took 3 bases from V and 4 from J, leaving 9 bases between them. The CDR3 totals 13 residues. The germline CDR1 and CDR2 sequences are SGHAT and FQNNGV. This sequence was found in a human donor in good health. Some libraries in this study had Jurkat cell RNA spiked in. V gene TRBV11-2 combines with J gene TRBJ1-1; D is possibly TRBD1 (6 bases). The sequenced sample was naive CD8+ T cells from blood, with Jurkat cell RNA spiked in. As to subset: FACS-sorted CD8+CD4-CCR7+CD45RA+ naive T cells. The CDR3 DNA reads TGTGCCAGCAGCTTGGGGGGGCTCACTGAAGCTTTCTTT. This gives the protein CASSLGGLTEAFF.